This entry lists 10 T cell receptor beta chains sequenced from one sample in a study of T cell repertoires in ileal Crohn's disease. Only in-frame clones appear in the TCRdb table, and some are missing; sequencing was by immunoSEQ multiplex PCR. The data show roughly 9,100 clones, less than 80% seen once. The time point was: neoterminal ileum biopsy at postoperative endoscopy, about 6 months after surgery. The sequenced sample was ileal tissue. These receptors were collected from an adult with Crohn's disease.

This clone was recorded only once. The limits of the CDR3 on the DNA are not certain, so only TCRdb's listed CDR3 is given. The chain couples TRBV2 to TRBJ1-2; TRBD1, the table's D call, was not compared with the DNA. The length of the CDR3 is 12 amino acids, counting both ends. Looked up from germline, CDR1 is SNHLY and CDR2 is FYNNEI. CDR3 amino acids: CARVGASYGCTF.

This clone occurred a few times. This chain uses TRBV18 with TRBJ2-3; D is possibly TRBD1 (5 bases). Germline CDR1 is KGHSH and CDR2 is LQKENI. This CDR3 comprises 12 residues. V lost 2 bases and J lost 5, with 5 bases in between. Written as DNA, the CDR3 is TGTGCCAGCTCACCAAGGGGAGATACGCAGTATTTT. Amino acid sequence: CASSPRGDTQYF. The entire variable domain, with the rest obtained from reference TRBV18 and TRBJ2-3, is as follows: NAGVMQNPRHLVRRRGQEARLRCSPMKGHSHVYWYRQLPEEGLKFMVYLQKENIIDESGMPKERFSAEFPKEGPSILRIQQVVRGDSAAYFCASSPRGDTQYFGPGTRLTVL.

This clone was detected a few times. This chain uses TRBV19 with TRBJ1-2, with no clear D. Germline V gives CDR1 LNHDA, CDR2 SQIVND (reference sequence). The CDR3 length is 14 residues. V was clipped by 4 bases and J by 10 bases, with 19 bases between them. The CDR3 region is CASSREDVSGAYTF. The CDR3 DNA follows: TGTGCCAGTAGTAGGGAGGACGTCTCGGGAGCCTACACCTTC.

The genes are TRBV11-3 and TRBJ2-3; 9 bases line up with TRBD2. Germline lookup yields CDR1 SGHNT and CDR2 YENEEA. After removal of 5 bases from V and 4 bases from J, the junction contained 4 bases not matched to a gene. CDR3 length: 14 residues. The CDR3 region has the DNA TGTGCCAGCAGCGTTAGCGGGAGTTCAGATACGCAGTATTTT. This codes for CASSVSGSSDTQYF.

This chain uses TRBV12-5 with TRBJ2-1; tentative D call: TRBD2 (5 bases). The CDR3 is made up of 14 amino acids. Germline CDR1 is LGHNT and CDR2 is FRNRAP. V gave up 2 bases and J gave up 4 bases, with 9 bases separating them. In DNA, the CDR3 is TGTGCTAGTGGTTTGTCCGGGGAATACAATGAGCAGTTCTTC. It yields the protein CASGLSGEYNEQFF.

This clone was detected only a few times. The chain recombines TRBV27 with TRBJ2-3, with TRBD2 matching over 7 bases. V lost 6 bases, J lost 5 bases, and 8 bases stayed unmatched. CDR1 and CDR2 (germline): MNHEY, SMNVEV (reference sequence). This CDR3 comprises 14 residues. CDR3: CASRIGRQRDTQYF. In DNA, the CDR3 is TGTGCCAGCAGGATCGGGAGGCAACGAGATACGCAGTATTTT.

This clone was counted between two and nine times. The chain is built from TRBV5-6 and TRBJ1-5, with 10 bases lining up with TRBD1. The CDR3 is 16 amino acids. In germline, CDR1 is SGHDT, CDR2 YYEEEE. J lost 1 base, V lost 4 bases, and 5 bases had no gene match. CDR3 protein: CASSPDRGSSNQPQHF. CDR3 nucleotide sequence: TGTGCCAGCAGCCCGGACAGGGGGTCGAGCAATCAGCCCCAGCATTTT.

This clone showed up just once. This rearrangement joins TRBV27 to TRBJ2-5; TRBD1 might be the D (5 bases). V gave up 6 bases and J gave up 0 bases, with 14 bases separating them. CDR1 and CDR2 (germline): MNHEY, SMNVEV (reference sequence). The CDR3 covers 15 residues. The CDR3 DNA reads TGTGCCAGCAGCCCCCGGACACAGTACCAAGAGACCCAGTACTTC. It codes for CASSPRTQYQETQYF.

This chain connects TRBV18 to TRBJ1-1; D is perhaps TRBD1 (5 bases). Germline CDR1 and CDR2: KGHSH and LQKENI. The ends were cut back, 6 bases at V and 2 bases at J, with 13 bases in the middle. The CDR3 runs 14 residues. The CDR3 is CASSLTGFNTEAFF. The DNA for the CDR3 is TGTGCCAGCTCGCTTACAGGCTTCAACACTGAAGCTTTCTTT.

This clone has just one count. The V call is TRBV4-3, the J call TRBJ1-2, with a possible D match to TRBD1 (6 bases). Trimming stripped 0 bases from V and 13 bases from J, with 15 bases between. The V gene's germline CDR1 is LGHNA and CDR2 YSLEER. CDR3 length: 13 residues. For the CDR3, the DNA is TGCGCCAGCAGCCAAGAGCGCCCGGCAGGGGCCACCTTC. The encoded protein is CASSQERPAGATF.